The T cell receptor (beta chain) under discussion was sequenced for a study of identical twins. TCRdb reprocessed the 5' RACE reads via MiXCR and lists one record per CDR3 protein. The data hold under 350,000 distinct CDR3 sequences, with 8% to 9.5% observed a single time. The CDR3 length is 13 residues. CDR1 is SGHRS, CDR2 YFSETQ, per germline. Trimming left V 7 bases short and J 0 bases short, with 11 bases between. This sample also appeared in a second study, on yellow fever vaccine responses in identical twins.

The sequence derives from a woman younger than 30 in good health. The sequenced material came from CD8+ T cells sorted from blood. V usage is TRBV5-1 and J usage is TRBJ2-7, with D maybe TRBD2 (6 bases). This CDR3 reads CASWGEPSYEQYF. CDR3 bases: TGCGCCAGCTGGGGGGAGCCCTCCTACGAGCAGTACTTC.